The 23 T cell receptor beta chains below come from one sample, sequenced in a study of blood T cell repertoires in COVID-19. TCRdb keeps only in-frame clones here, not all; method: immunoSEQ multiplex PCR. The table lists 200,000 to 250,000 clones, around 81% of them singletons, with about 4.5% in the top ten. The sample consisted of PBMCs or T cells enriched from blood (not recorded which). These receptors all stem from a man aged 30-40 years with acute COVID-19.

This clone has only a few counts. V is TRBV6-1 and J is TRBJ1-1, with D tentatively TRBD1 (6 bases). CDR3 length: 18 amino acids. Looked up from germline, CDR1 is MNHNS and CDR2 is SASEGT. Between the trimmed V and J ends, which lost 2 bases and 0 bases, there was a span of 19 bases. The CDR3 protein is CASSERGTGKWVNTEAFF. DNA for the CDR3: TGTGCCAGCAGTGAAAGGGGAACAGGGAAGTGGGTGAACACTGAAGCTTTCTTT.

The chain links TRBV15 to TRBJ2-7; 9 positions agree with TRBD2. CDR3 length equals 17 residues. Germline assignment: CDR1 LNHNV and CDR2 YYDKDF (reference sequence). V shed 1 base and J 1 base; nucleotides not matched to a gene: 8. The CDR3 is CATSRGSGGPRSYEQYF. CDR3 coding DNA: TGTGCCACCAGCAGAGGAAGCGGGGGGCCTAGGTCCTACGAGCAGTACTTC.

V gene TRBV14 combines with J gene TRBJ1-1; 10 positions agree with TRBD1. Germline CDR1 reads SGHDN; CDR2 reads FVKESK. The trim removed 2 bases at V and 4 bases at J, leaving 4 bases unmatched. This CDR3 is 15 amino acids long. DNA of the CDR3: TGTGCCAGCAGCCAATTGGGGACAGGGGCCACTGAAGCTTTCTTT. This codes for CASSQLGTGATEAFF.

This chain links TRBV29-1 with TRBJ1-2; 7 bases match TRBD1. V was clipped by 1 base and J by 7 bases; unmatched bases: 6. Germline CDR1 is SQVTM and CDR2 is ANQGSEA. The CDR3 contains 13 residues. In DNA form, the CDR3 reads TGCAGCGTTGAAGCGAACAGGGGATCTGGCTACACCTTC. Translation: CSVEANRGSGYTF.

V gene TRBV28 combines with J gene TRBJ2-6, with 7 bases lining up with TRBD1. Germline V gene data show CDR1 as MDHEN and CDR2 as SYDVKM. This CDR3 contains 20 residues. Unmatched junction bases numbered 16, after V lost 4 bases and J lost 1 base. The CDR3 DNA reads as TGTGCCAGCAGTTCTCCGACAGGGTACGAAGTGGGGTCTGGGGCCAACGTCCTGACTTTC. Its protein is CASSSPTGYEVGSGANVLTF.

The chain links TRBV18 to TRBJ2-7; TRBD2 aligns across 7 bases. From germline, CDR1 is KGHSH and CDR2 LQKENI. The length of the CDR3 is 15 residues. Losses at the gene ends were 0 bases for V and 6 bases for J; bases not matched to a gene: 8. CDR3 coding DNA: TGTGCCAGCTCACCACCGGGGAGGGAAGGGCGCGAGCAGTACTTC. Protein: CASSPPGREGREQYF.

The chain combines TRBV29-1 with TRBJ1-2; a weak D match, TRBD1 (6 bases). Trimming cost V 0 bases and J 0 bases, with 14 bases left between them. This CDR3 comprises 16 residues. CDR1 is SQVTM and CDR2 is ANQGSEA in the germline V gene. The CDR3 DNA is TGCAGCGTTGAAGATTGGGACACCCATTCTAACTATGGCTACACCTTC. Encoded protein: CSVEDWDTHSNYGYTF.

This chain links TRBV5-6 with TRBJ1-6; D is unresolved. CDR3 length: 14 amino acids. CDR1 and CDR2 from the germline V gene are SGHDT and YYEEEE. V dropped 5 bases and J dropped 7 bases, with 13 bases sitting between them. CDR3 residues: CASRGQAGNSPLHF. CDR3 sequence (DNA): TGTGCCAGCAGGGGCCAGGCGGGAAATTCACCCCTCCACTTT.

This clone was seen a handful of times. The V gene is TRBV10-3, the J gene TRBJ2-1; 13 nucleotides line up with TRBD2. Germline V gives CDR1 ENHRY, CDR2 SYGVKD. V was pared by 3 bases and J by 8 bases, with 10 bases of the junction left unmatched. The CDR3 covers 17 residues. The CDR3 DNA follows: TGTGCCATCAGTGAACGGACTAGCGGGGGACATGGGGATGAGCAGTTCTTC. It specifies CAISERTSGGHGDEQFF.

This chain joins TRBV5-1 and TRBJ2-7, with 10 bases identical to TRBD1. V trimming: 4 bases; J trimming: 2 bases; junction bases outside the gene matches: 3. Germline loops: CDR1 SGHRS, CDR2 YFSETQ. The CDR3 is made up of 14 amino acids. Here the CDR3 reads CASSKGQGTYEQYF. The DNA for the CDR3 is TGCGCCAGCAGCAAGGGACAGGGGACCTACGAGCAGTACTTC.

The chain links TRBV5-4 to TRBJ2-3, with TRBD1 as a possible D gene (6 bases). The CDR3 length is 15 residues. Germline assignment: CDR1 SGHNT and CDR2 YYREEE (reference sequence). V was cut by 3 bases and J by 3 bases, with 14 bases left in between. CDR3 nucleotide sequence: TGTGCCAGCAGCTCCTTACCAGGGGCGACAGATACGCAGTATTTT. Its protein is CASSSLPGATDTQYF.

The rearrangement links TRBV7-9 to TRBJ1-3; the D gene is possibly TRBD1 (5 bases). The CDR3 has 13 amino acids. CDR1 and CDR2 from the germline V gene are SEHNR and FQNEAQ (reference sequence). Trimming left V 9 bases short and J 1 base short, with 10 bases between. CDR3 sequence reads: CASRRGSGNTIYF. The CDR3 nucleotides are TGTGCCAGTAGGCGGGGGTCTGGAAACACCATATATTTT.

This chain connects TRBV12-3 or TRBV12-4 to TRBJ1-1; 7 bases fit TRBD1. This CDR3 contains 13 residues. J gave up 5 bases and V 2 bases, and 2 bases lay outside the gene matches. The CDR3 DNA is TGTGCCAGCAGTTTACTCAGGGGGACTGAAGCTTTCTTT. It yields the protein CASSLLRGTEAFF.

This chain joins TRBV5-6 and TRBJ2-4, with a weak D call TRBD2 (5 bases). Germline CDR1 reads SGHDT; CDR2 reads YYEEEE. The V end lost 1 base, the J end lost 4 bases, and 15 bases lay between the germline ends. The CDR3 totals 16 residues. The CDR3: CASSLYRSADKNIQYF. The CDR3 nucleotides read TGTGCCAGCAGCTTGTATCGCTCAGCGGATAAAAACATTCAGTACTTC.

This chain connects TRBV11-2 to TRBJ1-2; the match to TRBD1 covers 10 bases. Trimming took 5 bases from V and 4 from J; bases not matched to a gene: 13. Germline V gene lookup returns CDR1 SGHAT and CDR2 FQNNGV. The CDR3 runs 17 residues. The CDR3 is CASSHYHDRGLGYGYTF. In nucleotides, the CDR3 is TGTGCCAGCAGCCATTACCACGACAGGGGGCTCGGCTATGGCTACACCTTC.

The J gene is TRBJ2-5, the V gene TRBV10-2; 12 bases fit TRBD2. J gave up 5 bases and V 6 bases, and 4 bases lay outside the gene matches. CDR1 WSHSY and CDR2 SAAADI come from the germline V gene. There are 14 residues in the CDR3. The CDR3 spells CASRGLAGLETQYF. DNA of the CDR3: TGCGCCAGCAGAGGACTAGCGGGGTTGGAGACCCAGTACTTC.

In its sample, this clone was seen once. This chain uses TRBV18 with TRBJ2-1; TRBD2 agrees at 7 bases. V shed 3 bases, J shed 0 bases, and the junction held 2 bases outside the gene matches. This CDR3 has 15 residues. Germline assignment: CDR1 KGHSH and CDR2 LQKENI. The CDR3 region has the DNA TGTGCCAGCTCACCGCGGGAGAGCTCCTACAATGAGCAGTTCTTC. Protein product: CASSPRESSYNEQFF.

This chain joins TRBV29-1 and TRBJ2-5; TRBD1 matches 8 bases. The CDR3 extends over 15 amino acids. J was trimmed by 1 base and V by 1 base; bases with no gene match: 5. Germline loops: CDR1 SQVTM, CDR2 ANQGSEA. CDR3 sequence (DNA): TGCAGCGTTGAAGTCGGGACAGGCCGCCAAGAGACCCAGTACTTC. This translates into CSVEVGTGRQETQYF. Full variable domain (outside the CDR3, taken from reference TRBV29-1 and TRBJ2-5): SAVISQKPSRDICQRGTSLTIQCQVDSQVTMMFWYRQQPGQSLTLIATANQGSEATYESGFVIDKFPISRPNLTFSTLTVSNMSPEDSSIYLCSVEVGTGRQETQYFGPGTRLLVL.

J is TRBJ1-5 and V is TRBV19; 9 nucleotides agree with TRBD1. CDR3 length equals 13 residues. The germline V gene has CDR1 LNHDA and CDR2 SQIVND (reference sequence). Losses at the gene ends were 4 bases for V and 7 bases for J; bases not matched to a gene: 2. CDR3: CASSRDRAQPQHF. The CDR3 DNA reads TGTGCCAGTAGTAGGGACAGGGCCCAGCCCCAGCATTTT.

This chain uses TRBV7-3 with TRBJ1-2; TRBD1 might be the D (6 bases). V was cut by 0 bases and J by 4 bases, with 12 bases left in between. The CDR3 loop spans 15 amino acids. The germline gives CDR1 SGHTA, CDR2 FQGTGA. As DNA, the CDR3 is TGTGCCAGCAGCTTAACCACTGGACAGCTCTATGGCTACACCTTC. Translated, it gives CASSLTTGQLYGYTF. Using reference TRBV7-3 and TRBJ1-2 for the parts outside the CDR3, the full variable domain is GAGVSQTPSNKVTEKGKYVELRCDPISGHTALYWYRQSLGQGPEFLIYFQGTGAADDSGLPNDRFFAVRPEGSVSTLKIQRTERGDSAVYLCASSLTTGQLYGYTFGSGTRLTVV.

Written as DNA, the CDR3 is TGTGCCACCAGCAGAGTTCCGGGACAGGGGAAATTTTCAACTAATGAAAAACTGTTTTTT. Its protein product is CATSRVPGQGKFSTNEKLFF. The chain joins TRBV15 to TRBJ1-4; 10 bases are a match to TRBD1. Trimming removed 1 base from V and 0 bases from J; junction bases left unmatched: 11. Per germline, CDR1 LNHNV and CDR2 YYDKDF (reference sequence). The CDR3 totals 20 residues.

V usage is TRBV5-1 and J usage is TRBJ1-1; 10 bases align to TRBD1. The germline V gene encodes CDR1 SGHRS and CDR2 YFSETQ. After removal of 4 bases from V and 8 bases from J, the junction contained 11 bases not matched to a gene. The CDR3 consists of 15 residues. This CDR3 is CASSATGQGLEEAFF. As DNA, the CDR3 is TGCGCCAGCAGCGCTACGGGACAGGGGCTAGAGGAAGCTTTCTTT.

A remark on this clone: Given a much more abundant clone one base away, this may be a read error. The chain couples TRBV11-2 to TRBJ2-5, with TRBD2 identical over 14 bases. Trimming removed 5 bases from V and 3 bases from J; junction bases left unmatched: 2. Germline-derived CDR1 and CDR2 are SGHAT and FQNNGV. CDR3 length: 15 residues. The CDR3 region has the DNA TGTGCCAGCAGCCTGGGACTAGCGGGGGAAGAGACCCAGTACTTC. Protein: CASSLGLAGEETQYF. Drawing the rest from reference TRBV11-2 and TRBJ2-5, the complete variable domain is EAGVAQSPRYKIIEKRQSVAFWCNPISGHATLYWYQQILGQGPKLLIQFQNNGVVDDSQLPKDRFSAERLKGVDSTLKIQPAKLEDSAVYLCASSLGLAGEETQYFGPGTRLLVL.